The 3 T cell receptor beta chains reported below all come from one sample, sequenced in a study of identical twins' blood T cells. TCRdb processed the 5' RACE reads anew with MiXCR; each CDR3 protein has one entry. The sample contains 300,000 to 400,000 distinct CDR3 sequences, 28% of which appear only once. Sample: PBMCs. Receptors were obtained from a woman between 18 and 55 years old in good health.

A word on this clonotype: Being one base from a much bigger clone, this may be a read error. This chain joins TRBV6-5 and TRBJ1-3, with a tentative D call TRBD1 (5 bases). The CDR3 runs to 15 residues. Germline V CDR1 and CDR2: MNHEY, SVGAGI. Trimming took 4 bases from V and 4 from J, leaving 14 bases between them. This CDR3 is CASSSPGGFGNTIYF. The CDR3 DNA reads TGTGCCAGCAGTTCCCCGGGGGGTTTCGGAAACACCATATATTTT.

As regards this clonotype: A read error may account for a junction end that differs from germline. V is TRBV11-1 and J is TRBJ1-2; TRBD1 agrees at 8 bases. The CDR3 is 12 amino acids. Germline V gene sequence: CDR1 SGHAT, CDR2 FQDESV (reference sequence). DNA for the CDR3: TGTGTCAGCGGGGACAGGCGCTATGGCTACACCTTC. Protein: CVSGDRRYGYTF.

This clonotype was seen at least ten times. The V and J genes are TRBV7-6 and TRBJ2-1; D is perhaps TRBD1 (5 bases). Trimming stripped 2 bases from V and 0 bases from J, with 8 bases between. Looked up from germline, CDR1 is SGHVS and CDR2 is FNYEAQ. This CDR3 has 15 residues. The CDR3 sequence: CASSLQTGSYNEQFF. DNA for the CDR3: TGTGCCAGCAGCTTACAAACAGGCTCCTACAATGAGCAGTTCTTC.